This is a list of T cell receptor beta chains from one sample in a study of blood T cell repertoires in COVID-19. This table comes from immunoSEQ multiplex PCR, and its TCRdb copy is limited to in-frame clones, with some not included. Of some 180,000 clones in the sample, over 80% were seen once. The sample consisted of peripheral blood. Source of these receptors: a woman aged 40 to 55 with COVID-19, enrolled during active disease. Each CDR3 is given with its conserved first and last residue. The D gene is left open where the match is weak. Only some rows state a clone size, as once, few, many or a class for expanded clones.

size: .
V: TRBV3-1/TRBV3-2
J: TRBJ1-3
D: .
DNA: TGTGCCAGCAGCTTCGGGGGCTCTGGAAACACCATATATTTT
CDR3: CASSFGGSGNTIYF

size: .
V: TRBV28
J: TRBJ2-7
D: TRBD2
DNA: TGTGCCAGCAGTTGGGTTCTAGCGGGATACGAGCAGTACTTC
CDR3: CASSWVLAGYEQYF

size: few
V: TRBV6-6
J: TRBJ1-2
D: TRBD1
DNA: TGTGCCAGCAGCCGGGGACAGGACTCCCTGAAGGGCTACACCTTC
CDR3: CASSRGQDSLKGYTF

size: .
V: TRBV14
J: TRBJ2-2
D: .
DNA: TGTGCCAGCAGCCAAGTGGCCAGGGTGCTGTTTTTT
CDR3: CASSQVARVLFF

size: .
V: TRBV2
J: TRBJ1-5
D: .
DNA: TGTGCCAGCAGTGCGGCCGCTGTCGGGGGGAGCAATCAGCCCCAGCATTTT
CDR3: CASSAAAVGGSNQPQHF

size: .
V: TRBV19
J: TRBJ2-7
D: .
DNA: TGTGCCAGTAGCACGAGGAGGGAGAGCGAGCAGTACTTC
CDR3: CASSTRRESEQYF

size: .
V: TRBV9
J: TRBJ2-3
D: TRBD1
DNA: TGTGCCAGCAGCTCTGGACAGGGGGCTGGAGATACGCAGTATTTT
CDR3: CASSSGQGAGDTQYF

size: .
V: TRBV6-5
J: TRBJ1-3
D: .
DNA: TGTGCCAGTGCGCCGGACAACTTCGGAAACACCATATATTTT
CDR3: CASAPDNFGNTIYF

size: .
V: TRBV27
J: TRBJ1-2
D: TRBD1
DNA: TGTGCCAGCAGTTTACAGGGACAGGGCTATGGCTACACCTTC
CDR3: CASSLQGQGYGYTF

size: .
V: TRBV28
J: TRBJ2-3
D: TRBD2
DNA: TGTGCCAGCAGTTCACCATCGTGGACTAGGCGGGAGTCTCGCACAGATACGCAGTATTTT
CDR3: CASSSPSWTRRESRTDTQYF

size: .
V: TRBV27
J: TRBJ1-2
D: TRBD1
DNA: TGTGCCAGCAGTATAACAGGGGGCAGAGGCTATGGCTACACCTTC
CDR3: CASSITGGRGYGYTF

size: .
V: TRBV20-1
J: TRBJ1-5
D: TRBD1
DNA: TGCAGTGCTACTGACCCGGGACAGCCCTATCAGCCCCAGCATTTT
CDR3: CSATDPGQPYQPQHF

size: .
V: TRBV7-2
J: TRBJ2-7
D: TRBD2
DNA: TGTGCCAGCATCCAGCGGGGCGGGAGGTACCACGAGCAGTACTTC
CDR3: CASIQRGGRYHEQYF

size: .
V: TRBV5-1
J: TRBJ2-4
D: TRBD2
DNA: TGCGCCAGCAGCCTCGGGACTAGCGGGGGGTTAGCCAAAAACATTCAGTACTTC
CDR3: CASSLGTSGGLAKNIQYF

size: .
V: TRBV4-1
J: TRBJ2-7
D: .
DNA: TGCGCCAGCAGCGACAGAACCAGCTCCTACGAGCAGTACTTC
CDR3: CASSDRTSSYEQYF

size: .
V: TRBV5-1
J: TRBJ1-2
D: .
DNA: TGCGCCAGCAGCTCCAGAGGGACATCGGTCCATGGCTACACCTTC
CDR3: CASSSRGTSVHGYTF

size: few
V: TRBV7-9
J: TRBJ2-1
D: .
DNA: TGTGCCAGCAGCTTAGAAGGGGCGCAAAATGAGCAGTTCTTC
CDR3: CASSLEGAQNEQFF

size: .
V: TRBV5-1
J: TRBJ2-1
D: .
DNA: TGCGCCAGCAGCTGGGTACAGTGGGATGAGCAGTTCTTC
CDR3: CASSWVQWDEQFF

size: .
V: TRBV11-2
J: TRBJ2-1
D: TRBD1
DNA: TGTGCCAGCAGCTTAGATTTCCAGGGGGCAGAAGAGCAGTTCTTC
CDR3: CASSLDFQGAEEQFF

size: .
V: TRBV10-1
J: TRBJ2-5
D: .
DNA: TGCGCCAGCAGTGTGGGGCACGAAGAGACCCAGTACTTC
CDR3: CASSVGHEETQYF

size: .
V: TRBV14
J: TRBJ2-2
D: .
DNA: TGTGCCAGCAGCCCGGACATCACCGGGGAGCTGTTTTTT
CDR3: CASSPDITGELFF

size: .
V: TRBV27
J: TRBJ1-6
D: .
DNA: TGTGCCAGCAGTTCCCTGCGGGGGGCAGGAGATAATTCACCCCTCCACTTT
CDR3: CASSSLRGAGDNSPLHF

size: .
V: TRBV7-9
J: TRBJ1-2
D: TRBD1
DNA: TGTGCCAGCAGCCTTGGACAGGGCGGCTACACCTTC
CDR3: CASSLGQGGYTF

size: .
V: TRBV5-6
J: TRBJ2-7
D: .
DNA: TGTGCCAGCAGCTTGGAAGGGGGATTCAAGGCCTCCTACGAGCAGTACTTC
CDR3: CASSLEGGFKASYEQYF

size: once
V: TRBV24-1
J: TRBJ1-1
D: TRBD1
DNA: TGTGCCACCAGTGATCCGGGACAGAAGAACACTGAAGCTTTCTTT
CDR3: CATSDPGQKNTEAFF

size: .
V: TRBV5-1
J: TRBJ1-6
D: .
DNA: TGCGCCAGCAGCTCTATGGGAGGTAATAATTCACCCCTCCACTTT
CDR3: CASSSMGGNNSPLHF

size: .
V: TRBV24-1
J: TRBJ2-2
D: TRBD1
DNA: TGTGCCACCGAGGCGAGACAGGGGGTGGGCGGGGAGCTGTTTTTT
CDR3: CATEARQGVGGELFF

size: .
V: TRBV9
J: TRBJ1-4
D: TRBD1
DNA: TGTGCCAGCAGCCTAGTAGGGGGCGCAGGCGAAAAACTGTTTTTT
CDR3: CASSLVGGAGEKLFF

size: .
V: TRBV2
J: TRBJ1-1
D: TRBD1
DNA: TGTGCCAGCAATCGGGACAGAAAGGATGAAGCTTTCTTT
CDR3: CASNRDRKDEAFF

size: .
V: TRBV4-1
J: TRBJ1-4
D: .
DNA: TGCGCCAGCAGCCAAGATCTAGGCCCCTGGTTTTTT
CDR3: CASSQDLGPWFF

size: .
V: TRBV3-1/TRBV3-2
J: TRBJ1-5
D: .
DNA: TGTGCCAGCGGCATGGGGCGCAATCAGCCCCAGCATTTT
CDR3: CASGMGRNQPQHF

size: once
V: TRBV27
J: TRBJ1-5
D: TRBD1
DNA: TGTGCCAGCGGACAGGTGAATCAGCCCCAGCATTTT
CDR3: CASGQVNQPQHF

size: .
V: TRBV6-4
J: TRBJ2-1
D: TRBD1
DNA: TGTGCCAGCGGCCTCGAGGGACAGGGCTACAATGAGCAGTTCTTC
CDR3: CASGLEGQGYNEQFF

size: .
V: TRBV12-5
J: TRBJ2-5
D: .
DNA: TGTGCTAGCCGGGGGTACCAAGAGACCCAGTACTTC
CDR3: CASRGYQETQYF

size: .
V: TRBV6-6
J: TRBJ2-5
D: .
DNA: TGTGCCAGCAGACAGCGGTCTGGGACCCAGTACTTC
CDR3: CASRQRSGTQYF

size: .
V: TRBV3-1/TRBV3-2
J: TRBJ1-1
D: TRBD1
DNA: TGTGCCAGCAGCCAACGGGACAGCGACACTGAAGCTTTCTTT
CDR3: CASSQRDSDTEAFF

size: .
V: TRBV5-1
J: TRBJ2-1
D: .
DNA: TGCGCCAGCAGCTCAACTGTAGATGAGCAGTTCTTC
CDR3: CASSSTVDEQFF

size: .
V: TRBV5-1
J: TRBJ2-7
D: .
DNA: TGCGCCAGCAGTTTGACGGGTTACGAGCAGTACTTC
CDR3: CASSLTGYEQYF

size: .
V: TRBV1
J: TRBJ2-2
D: .
DNA: TGCACCAGCAGACGAGGACAGGGGTCCACCGGGGAGCTGTTTTTT
CDR3: CTSRRGQGSTGELFF

size: .
V: TRBV9
J: TRBJ2-3
D: TRBD2
DNA: TGTGCCAGCAGCGTAGATCTAGCGGGAGGGACAGATACGCAGTATTTT
CDR3: CASSVDLAGGTDTQYF

size: .
V: TRBV6-5
J: TRBJ2-2
D: .
DNA: TGTGCCAGCAGTCCCCAGGGGCGGAACACCGGGGAGCTGTTTTTT
CDR3: CASSPQGRNTGELFF

size: once
V: TRBV28
J: TRBJ2-2
D: TRBD2
DNA: TGTGCCAGCAGTTTAAGTCCCACGCGGGAGCTTTCAGGGGAGCTGTTTTTT
CDR3: CASSLSPTRELSGELFF

size: .
V: TRBV4-1
J: TRBJ2-2
D: TRBD2
DNA: TGCGCCAGCAGCCAAGAACCCCGTCTAGCGGGAGTACCCGGGGAGCTGTTTTTT
CDR3: CASSQEPRLAGVPGELFF

size: .
V: TRBV18
J: TRBJ1-2
D: .
DNA: TGTGCCAGCTCACCAAAACACAGGGACTATGGCTACACCTTC
CDR3: CASSPKHRDYGYTF

size: many
V: TRBV18
J: TRBJ1-4
D: .
DNA: TGTGCCAGCTCCCCGGGAGGCGTGGGTAATGAAAAACTGTTTTTT
CDR3: CASSPGGVGNEKLFF

size: .
V: TRBV12-5
J: TRBJ2-3
D: TRBD2
DNA: TGTGCTAGTGGTACGACTAGCGGGAGACGGGGAACAGATACGCAGTATTTT
CDR3: CASGTTSGRRGTDTQYF

size: .
V: TRBV6-1
J: TRBJ2-5
D: TRBD2
DNA: TGTGCCAGCAGTGATCTAGCGGGGGGCGGGGAGACCCAGTACTTC
CDR3: CASSDLAGGGETQYF

size: .
V: TRBV12-3/TRBV12-4
J: TRBJ2-7
D: .
DNA: TGTGCCAGCAGCGCGATCTACGAGCAGTACTTC
CDR3: CASSAIYEQYF

size: few
V: TRBV9
J: TRBJ1-1
D: .
DNA: TGTGCCAGCAGCGTAGGAGGAGGTTTTTGGAAGAACACTGAAGCTTTCTTT
CDR3: CASSVGGGFWKNTEAFF

size: .
V: TRBV25-1
J: TRBJ1-1
D: .
DNA: TGTGCCAGCAGTGTCCGGGACTACGGAGGTTCCGAGGCTTTCTTT
CDR3: CASSVRDYGGSEAFF

size: .
V: TRBV9
J: TRBJ1-6
D: .
DNA: TGTGCCAGCAGCCCAAACCCCGAGAGCTCCTATAATTCACCCCTCCACTTT
CDR3: CASSPNPESSYNSPLHF

size: .
V: TRBV28
J: TRBJ2-4
D: TRBD1
DNA: TGTGCCAGCAGTTCTGACAGGGTAGCCAAAAACATTCAGTACTTC
CDR3: CASSSDRVAKNIQYF

size: .
V: TRBV3-1/TRBV3-2
J: TRBJ1-5
D: .
DNA: TGTGCCAGCAGCCAAGATGGCGGGGGACGCAATCAGCCCCAGCATTTT
CDR3: CASSQDGGGRNQPQHF

size: once
V: TRBV27
J: TRBJ2-5
D: .
DNA: TGTGCCAGCAGTCCCCTGAAAGGGGATGGGGAAGAGACCCAGTACTTC
CDR3: CASSPLKGDGEETQYF

size: .
V: TRBV9
J: TRBJ1-5
D: .
DNA: TGTGCCAGCAGCGTAGTCTCAGGGCAGAGGAGCAATCAGCCCCAGCATTTT
CDR3: CASSVVSGQRSNQPQHF